The 16 T cell receptor beta chains given below trace back to one sample, sequenced in a study of blood T cell repertoires in COVID-19. The table came from immunoSEQ multiplex PCR; TCRdb's copy has only in-frame clones and leaves some out. The sample has some 74,000 clones; about nine tenths are singletons. Sequencing was carried out using peripheral blood. The origin of the receptors is a woman over 75 with acute or convalescent COVID-19.

V is TRBV18 and J is TRBJ1-2; D ambiguous. Between the trimmed V and J ends, which lost 0 bases and 7 bases, there was a span of 18 bases. The CDR3 runs to 16 residues. Germline CDR1 reads KGHSH; CDR2 reads LQKENI. The CDR3 reads CASSPPVGPEKRGYTF. The CDR3 DNA sequence: TGTGCCAGCTCACCACCGGTGGGCCCCGAGAAACGTGGCTACACCTTC. The full variable domain, rest sourced from reference TRBV18 and TRBJ1-2, is NAGVMQNPRHLVRRRGQEARLRCSPMKGHSHVYWYRQLPEEGLKFMVYLQKENIIDESGMPKERFSAEFPKEGPSILRIQQVVRGDSAAYFCASSPPVGPEKRGYTFGSGTRLTVV.

CDR3 DNA sequence: TGTGCCAGCAGACTCGGACTAGCGGGAGCCGGGGAGCAGTACTTC. It codes for CASRLGLAGAGEQYF. J is TRBJ2-7 and V is TRBV3-1 (or the pseudogene TRBV3-2); 13 bases agree with TRBD2. The V gene's germline CDR1 is LGHDT and CDR2 YNNKEL (reference sequence). V lost 6 bases and J lost 7; bases outside the gene matches: 9. CDR3 length: 15 residues.

This clone is a singleton in its sample. V is TRBV5-1 and J is TRBJ2-7, with 8 positions matching TRBD1. V was clipped by 8 bases and J by 5 bases; unmatched bases: 9. The germline V gene encodes CDR1 SGHRS and CDR2 YFSETQ. This CDR3 has 13 amino acids. CDR3: CASKRQGKDEQYF. The DNA of the CDR3 is TGCGCCAGTAAACGACAGGGGAAGGACGAGCAGTACTTC.

This clone was counted only a few times. V usage is TRBV19 and J usage is TRBJ1-5; 7 bases agree with TRBD1. Germline loops: CDR1 LNHDA, CDR2 SQIVND (reference sequence). The CDR3 runs 14 residues. V lost 7 bases, J lost 5 bases, and 8 bases stayed unmatched. The CDR3 coding sequence is TGTGCCAGTAATGTACAGGGGTTCGATCAGCCCCAGCATTTT. Translated, it gives CASNVQGFDQPQHF.

V usage is TRBV20-1 and J usage is TRBJ2-7; 13 bases align to TRBD2. Germline CDR1 and CDR2: DFQATT and SNEGSKA (reference sequence). Germline trimming cut 3 bases from V and 7 bases from J; bases unmatched to any gene: 9. CDR3 size: 15 residues. The CDR3 bases are TGCAGTGCTAGTCTACTAGCGGGAGGGCCGAGGGAGCAGTACTTC. This translates into CSASLLAGGPREQYF.

The chain recombines TRBV11-2 with TRBJ2-3; possibly TRBD2 for D (5 bases). CDR1 SGHAT and CDR2 FQNNGV come from the germline V gene. This CDR3 is 14 amino acids long. Trimming took 2 bases from V and 3 from J, leaving 9 bases between them. The CDR3: CASSLTPGTDTQYF. DNA of the CDR3: TGTGCCAGCAGCTTAACGCCGGGGACAGATACGCAGTATTTT.

V and J are TRBV6-5 and TRBJ2-3, with a possible D match to TRBD2 (6 bases). Trimming left V 8 bases short and J 0 bases short, with 9 bases between. Germline loops: CDR1 MNHEY, CDR2 SVGAGI. There are 13 residues in the CDR3. The CDR3 bases are TGTGCCAGCGTGGCGGGGAGCACAGATACGCAGTATTTT. Protein sequence: CASVAGSTDTQYF.

The rearrangement uses TRBV5-6 and TRBJ1-4; 7 bases are shared with TRBD1. The germline CDR1 and CDR2 sequences are SGHDT and YYEEEE. CDR3 size: 12 residues. Trimming took 5 bases from V and 8 from J; bases not matched to a gene: 3. The CDR3 bases are TGTGCCAGCAGTGACAGGGCCGAAAAACTGTTTTTT. It codes for CASSDRAEKLFF.

The chain recombines TRBV10-3 with TRBJ1-1, with 7 bases aligning to TRBD1. Trimming took 9 bases from V and 4 from J; bases not matched to a gene: 8. Germline loops: CDR1 ENHRY, CDR2 SYGVKD. The CDR3 is made up of 13 amino acids. CDR3 in DNA: TGTGCCATACAAGGGGGCGAGATCACTGAAGCTTTCTTT. This gives the protein CAIQGGEITEAFF.

This chain uses TRBV3-1 (or the pseudogene TRBV3-2) with TRBJ1-6; the match to TRBD1 covers 9 bases. There are 18 residues in the CDR3. Germline V gene data show CDR1 as LGHDT and CDR2 as YNNKEL (reference sequence). The junction had 7 bases not matched to a gene; V was cut back by 4 bases and J by 0 bases. This CDR3 reads CASSPGQGSSSYNSPLHF. The CDR3, as DNA: TGTGCCAGCAGCCCTGGACAGGGGAGCAGCTCCTATAATTCACCCCTCCACTTT.

The CDR3 DNA reads as TGTGCCAGTATGCGGGGATGGACTGAAGCTTTCTTT. It specifies CASMRGWTEAFF. The chain recombines TRBV19 with TRBJ1-1, with D uncertain. V was shortened by 7 bases and J by 5 bases, with 11 bases between the two germline ends. The CDR3 runs to 12 residues. In germline, CDR1 is LNHDA, CDR2 SQIVND (reference sequence). The whole variable domain, remainder taken from reference TRBV19 and TRBJ1-1, is DGGITQSPKYLFRKEGQNVTLSCEQNLNHDAMYWYRQDPGQGLRLIYYSQIVNDFQKGDIAEGYSVSREKKESFPLTVTSAQKNPTAFYLCASMRGWTEAFFGQGTRLTVV.

The chain couples TRBV10-3 to TRBJ2-1; maybe TRBD2 (6 bases). Germline V lookup: CDR1 ENHRY, CDR2 SYGVKD. V lost 4 bases and J lost 15, with 16 bases in between. This CDR3 contains 12 residues. The CDR3 protein is CAISVAAEGAFF. In DNA, the CDR3 is TGTGCCATCAGTGTCGCAGCGGAGGGCGCGTTCTTC.

This clone has just one count. The rearrangement links TRBV7-2 to TRBJ2-1; a possible D gene is TRBD2 (6 bases). Between the trimmed V and J ends, which lost 7 bases and 4 bases, there was a span of 11 bases. The CDR3 is 13 amino acids. From germline, CDR1 is SGHTA and CDR2 FQGNSA. The CDR3: CASKPSGYNEQFF. The DNA of the CDR3 is TGTGCCAGCAAACCCAGCGGGTACAATGAGCAGTTCTTC.

This clone was counted once. The chain combines TRBV30 with TRBJ2-3, with unresolved D. This CDR3 spans 12 amino acids. V lost 0 bases to trimming and J lost 12 bases, with 13 bases between them. Germline-derived CDR1 and CDR2 are GTSNPN and SVGIG (reference sequence). The CDR3 sequence is CAWSVGEAVQYF. In DNA form, the CDR3 reads TGTGCCTGGAGTGTCGGAGAGGCCGTACAGTATTTT.

The chain carries TRBV29-1 and TRBJ1-2, with D possibly matching TRBD1 (6 bases). This CDR3 contains 13 residues. Germline V lookup: CDR1 SQVTM, CDR2 ANQGSEA. The ends were cut back, 7 bases at V and 0 bases at J, with 12 bases in the middle. The CDR3 reads CSAPGDSNYGYTF. CDR3 sequence (DNA): TGCAGCGCCCCAGGGGATTCTAACTATGGCTACACCTTC.

This chain uses TRBV19 with TRBJ2-3; D possibly corresponds to TRBD1 (6 bases). The V end was cut by 3 bases, the J end by 0 bases, with 19 bases between. Germline CDR1 and CDR2: LNHDA and SQIVND (reference sequence). This CDR3 contains 18 residues. The DNA of the CDR3 is TGTGCCAGTAGTATGCGACAGGTAGGGGGTTCTAGCACAGATACGCAGTATTTT. Encoded protein: CASSMRQVGGSSTDTQYF.